One and the same sample provided the 13 T cell receptor beta chains below, sequenced in a study of OX40 agonist ivuxolimab in advanced cancers. Sequencing was performed with immunoSEQ multiplex PCR; in TCRdb, only in-frame clones are kept and a portion is missing. In the table there are roughly 59,000 clones, more than 85% of which are singletons. Sequencing used CD4+ or CD8+ T cells sorted from blood, obtained in a trial of the OX40 agonist ivuxolimab. These receptors originate from an adult with an advanced solid tumor such as melanoma, head and neck, liver or kidney cancer.

The chain is built from TRBV19 and TRBJ1-2, with D uncertain. The CDR3 covers 13 residues. Germline V gives CDR1 LNHDA, CDR2 SQIVND (reference sequence). V lost 3 bases and J 6 bases, leaving 11 bases between the germline ends. Here the CDR3 DNA reads TGTGCCAGTAGTATCGTGGCAGGTGATGGCTACACCTTC. Amino acids: CASSIVAGDGYTF.

V gene TRBV27 combines with J gene TRBJ2-1, with 9 positions matching TRBD2. Germline CDR1 is MNHEY and CDR2 is SMNVEV (reference sequence). The CDR3 spans 16 residues. Losses at the gene ends were 6 bases for V and 7 bases for J; bases not matched to a gene: 13. Here the CDR3 DNA reads TGTGCCAGCAGCACAGGGCGGTCTAGCGGGGATAATGAGCAGTTCTTC. This encodes CASSTGRSSGDNEQFF.

This sequence joins TRBV6-6 and TRBJ2-3, with unresolved D. This CDR3 has 15 residues. From germline, CDR1 is MNHNY and CDR2 SVGAGI (reference sequence). V lost 0 bases to trimming and J lost 2 bases, with 9 bases between them. CDR3 nucleotide sequence: TGTGCCAGCAGTTACTCACGACTGCACACAGATACGCAGTATTTT. It codes for CASSYSRLHTDTQYF.

This chain uses TRBV19 with TRBJ1-2, with D tentatively TRBD1 (5 bases). The V end lost 3 bases, the J end lost 0 bases, and 14 bases lay between the germline ends. Germline V CDR1 and CDR2: LNHDA, SQIVND (reference sequence). The CDR3 consists of 16 residues. CDR3 DNA: TGTGCCAGTAGTATCTCTCCCAGGGCCCCTAACTATGGCTACACCTTC. Its translation: CASSISPRAPNYGYTF.

This rearrangement joins TRBV27 to TRBJ2-5, with 10 bases lining up with TRBD2. The germline gives CDR1 MNHEY, CDR2 SMNVEV (reference sequence). This CDR3 is 15 amino acids long. Trimming at V came to 4 bases and at J to 5 bases, leaving 7 bases not matched to a gene. CDR3 sequence: CASSSLAGVGETQYF. The CDR3, as DNA: TGTGCCAGCAGTTCCCTAGCGGGGGTCGGGGAGACCCAGTACTTC.

This clone occurred once. The chain recombines TRBV6-5 with TRBJ2-7; tentative D call: TRBD2 (5 bases). Trimming removed 5 bases at V and 2 bases at J, with 16 bases between. Per the germline V gene, CDR1 is MNHEY and CDR2 is SVGAGI. The CDR3 has 15 amino acids. The CDR3 sequence: CASSRAGLPTYEQYF. CDR3 nucleotides: TGTGCCAGCAGTCGGGCCGGACTTCCCACCTACGAGCAGTACTTC.

Only one count was recorded for this clone. The chain links TRBV4-3 to TRBJ2-1; D unclear. Trimming removed 0 bases from V and 5 bases from J, with 11 bases in between. There are 15 residues in the CDR3. The germline gives CDR1 LGHNA, CDR2 YSLEER. The CDR3 spells CASSQEALANNEQFF. CDR3 in DNA: TGCGCCAGCAGCCAAGAGGCGTTGGCTAACAATGAGCAGTTCTTC.

The chain employs TRBV5-4 and TRBJ2-1, with TRBD1 matching 9 bases. Trimming removed 3 bases from V and 4 bases from J; junction bases left unmatched: 14. Germline lookup yields CDR1 SGHNT and CDR2 YYREEE (reference sequence). The CDR3 length is 18 residues. CDR3 in amino acids: CASSSTGRDREGYNEQFF. The CDR3 DNA reads as TGTGCCAGCAGCTCCACGGGGCGGGACAGGGAGGGATACAATGAGCAGTTCTTC.

The J gene is TRBJ1-1, the V gene TRBV7-6; 7 positions match TRBD1. This CDR3 contains 15 residues. V lost 5 bases to trimming and J lost 0 bases; unmatched junction nucleotides: 6. Germline loops: CDR1 SGHVS, CDR2 FNYEAQ. CDR3 in DNA: TGTGCCAGCAGCGCTCGACAGGGTTTGAACACTGAAGCTTTCTTT. Translation gives CASSARQGLNTEAFF.

The V and J genes are TRBV11-2 and TRBJ2-7; TRBD1 agrees at 8 bases. The CDR3 has 15 residues. V lost 0 bases and J lost 2; bases outside the gene matches: 3. Germline V gene sequence: CDR1 SGHAT, CDR2 FQNNGV. CDR3 region: CASSLEDRVTYEQYF. As DNA, the CDR3 is TGTGCCAGCAGCTTAGAGGACAGGGTCACCTACGAGCAGTACTTC.

This chain connects TRBV27 to TRBJ1-2, with 7 bases identical to TRBD1. Germline values: CDR1 MNHEY, CDR2 SMNVEV (reference sequence). This CDR3 is 14 amino acids long. V was pared by 6 bases and J by 5 bases, with 9 bases of the junction left unmatched. CDR3 sequence: CASSLEGAGYGYTF. For the CDR3, the DNA is TGTGCCAGCAGCTTAGAGGGGGCTGGTTATGGCTACACCTTC.

This sequence joins TRBV13 and TRBJ2-1; D is uncertain. The CDR3 covers 14 residues. The V end lost 3 bases, the J end lost 4 bases, and 10 bases lay between the germline ends. Germline CDR1 PRHDT, CDR2 FYEKMQ (reference sequence). The CDR3 reads CASSFGQMYNEQFF. The CDR3 DNA sequence: TGTGCCAGCAGCTTCGGTCAGATGTACAATGAGCAGTTCTTC.

The chain recombines TRBV7-2 with TRBJ1-1, with TRBD1 identical over 8 bases. In germline, CDR1 is SGHTA, CDR2 FQGNSA. The CDR3 runs to 18 residues. The ends lost 2 bases at V and 5 bases at J; junction bases unmatched: 16. The CDR3 sequence is CASSLSFWKQGVGTEAFF. The DNA for the CDR3 is TGTGCCAGCAGCTTAAGTTTCTGGAAACAGGGGGTCGGGACTGAAGCTTTCTTT.